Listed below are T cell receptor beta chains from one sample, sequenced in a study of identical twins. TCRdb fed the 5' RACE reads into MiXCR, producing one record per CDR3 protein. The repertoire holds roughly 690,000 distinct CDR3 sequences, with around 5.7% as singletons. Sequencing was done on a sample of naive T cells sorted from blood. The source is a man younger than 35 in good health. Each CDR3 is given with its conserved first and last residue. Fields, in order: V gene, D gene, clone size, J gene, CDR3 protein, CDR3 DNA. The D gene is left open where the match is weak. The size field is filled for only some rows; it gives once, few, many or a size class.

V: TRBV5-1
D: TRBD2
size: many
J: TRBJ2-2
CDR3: CASSLPPSGPPTGELFF
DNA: TGCGCCAGCAGCTTGCCTCCTAGCGGGCCGCCTACCGGGGAGCTGTTTTTT

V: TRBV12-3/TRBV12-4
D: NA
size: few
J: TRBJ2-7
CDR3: CASSPRFGDYEQYF
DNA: TGTGCCAGCAGTCCTCGTTTCGGGGATTACGAGCAGTACTTC

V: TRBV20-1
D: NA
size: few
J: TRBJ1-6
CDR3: CSAREIGREPYNSPLHF
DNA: TGCAGTGCTAGAGAAATCGGCAGGGAACCCTATAATTCACCCCTCCACTTT

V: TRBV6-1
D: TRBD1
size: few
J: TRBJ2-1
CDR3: CASSEALGTVYNEQFF
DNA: TGTGCCAGCAGTGAAGCGCTTGGGACAGTATACAATGAGCAGTTCTTC

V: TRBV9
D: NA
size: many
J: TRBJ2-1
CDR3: CASSDEGHEQFF
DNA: TGTGCCAGCAGCGATGAGGGTCATGAGCAGTTCTTC

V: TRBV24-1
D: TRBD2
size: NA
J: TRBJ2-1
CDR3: CATSDLEGGVSNEQFF
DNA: TGTGCCACCAGTGATTTAGAGGGAGGGGTTTCCAATGAGCAGTTCTTC

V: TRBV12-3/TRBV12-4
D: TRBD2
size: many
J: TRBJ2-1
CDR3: CASSSSGRQDSYNEQFF
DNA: TGTGCCAGCAGCTCTAGCGGGAGGCAAGACTCCTACAATGAGCAGTTCTTC

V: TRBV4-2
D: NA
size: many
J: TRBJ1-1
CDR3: CASSHPGAVTEAFF
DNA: TGTGCCAGCAGCCACCCCGGTGCGGTAACTGAAGCTTTCTTT

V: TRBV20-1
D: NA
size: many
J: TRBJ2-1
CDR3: CSARGGKEQFF
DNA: TGCAGTGCTAGAGGCGGGAAGGAGCAGTTCTTC

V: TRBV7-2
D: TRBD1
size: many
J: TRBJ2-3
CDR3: CASSLGRTGAPDTQYF
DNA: TGTGCCAGCAGCTTAGGACGGACAGGGGCCCCAGATACGCAGTATTTT

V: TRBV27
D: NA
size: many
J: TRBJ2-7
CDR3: CASSSLVSYEQYF
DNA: TGTGCCAGCAGCTCACTAGTCTCCTACGAGCAGTACTTC

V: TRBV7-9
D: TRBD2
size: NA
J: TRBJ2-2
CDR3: CASSPTSENTGELFF
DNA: TGTGCCAGCAGCCCGACTAGCGAGAACACCGGGGAGCTGTTTTTT

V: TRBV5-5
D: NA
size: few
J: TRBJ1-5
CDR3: CASSFSMSGREPQHF
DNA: TGTGCCAGCAGCTTTTCGATGTCAGGGAGGGAGCCCCAGCATTTT

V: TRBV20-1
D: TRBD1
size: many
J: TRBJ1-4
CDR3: CSARQGAKEKLFF
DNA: TGCAGTGCTAGGCAGGGGGCGAAAGAAAAACTGTTTTTT

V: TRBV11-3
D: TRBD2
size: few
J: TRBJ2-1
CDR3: CASSPTSGSHSYNEQFF
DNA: TGTGCCAGCAGCCCGACTAGCGGGAGTCACTCCTACAATGAGCAGTTCTTC

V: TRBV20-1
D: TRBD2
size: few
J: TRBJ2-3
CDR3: CSARVIAGARADTQYF
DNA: TGCAGTGCTAGAGTTATAGCGGGAGCCAGGGCAGATACGCAGTATTTT

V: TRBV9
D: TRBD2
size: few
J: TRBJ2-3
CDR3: CASSVTSGRTLTDTQYF
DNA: TGTGCCAGCAGCGTGACTAGCGGGAGGACTCTCACAGATACGCAGTATTTT

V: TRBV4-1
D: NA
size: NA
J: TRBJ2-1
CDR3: CASSQGSGQFF
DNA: TGCGCCAGCAGCCAAGGGTCGGGGCAGTTCTTC

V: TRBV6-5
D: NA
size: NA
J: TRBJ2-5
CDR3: CASSYDIGETQYF
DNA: TGTGCCAGCAGTTACGATATCGGCGAGACCCAGTACTTC

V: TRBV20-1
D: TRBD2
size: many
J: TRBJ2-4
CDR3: CSAGSGSPKNIQYF
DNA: TGCAGTGCGGGTAGCGGGAGCCCCAAAAACATTCAGTACTTC

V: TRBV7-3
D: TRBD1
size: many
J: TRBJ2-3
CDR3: CASSSRGGTGGYLRTDTQYF
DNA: TGTGCCAGCAGTTCCCGGGGGGGGACAGGGGGCTATCTCCGCACAGATACGCAGTATTTT

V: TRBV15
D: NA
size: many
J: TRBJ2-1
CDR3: CATSRETTNEQFF
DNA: TGTGCCACCAGCAGAGAGACTACCAATGAGCAGTTCTTC

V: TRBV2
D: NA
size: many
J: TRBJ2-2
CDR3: CASSGDSSRLFF
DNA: TGTGCCAGCAGTGGGGACTCGTCTAGGCTGTTTTTT

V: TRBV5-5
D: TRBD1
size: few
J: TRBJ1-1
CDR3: CASSLWDRVTEAFF
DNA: TGTGCCAGCAGCTTGTGGGACAGGGTCACTGAAGCTTTCTTT

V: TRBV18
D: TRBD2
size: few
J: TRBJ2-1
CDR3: CASSPLRSGRNEQFF
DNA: TGTGCCAGCTCACCCCTGAGGAGCGGGAGAAATGAGCAGTTCTTC

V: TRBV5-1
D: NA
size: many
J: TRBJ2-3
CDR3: CASRIQGGSTDTQYF
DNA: TGCGCCAGCAGGATTCAAGGGGGAAGCACAGATACGCAGTATTTT

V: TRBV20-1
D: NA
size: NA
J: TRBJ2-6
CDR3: CSALITVHSGANVLTF
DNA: TGCAGTGCTTTGATCACAGTTCACTCTGGGGCCAACGTCCTGACTTTC

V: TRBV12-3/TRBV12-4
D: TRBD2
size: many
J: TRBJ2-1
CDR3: CASSPAGAHNEQFF
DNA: TGTGCCAGCAGTCCAGCGGGAGCGCATAATGAGCAGTTCTTC

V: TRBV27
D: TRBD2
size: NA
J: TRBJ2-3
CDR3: CASSLLGAAGGPDTQYF
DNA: TGTGCCAGCAGTTTATTGGGGGCAGCGGGAGGCCCAGATACGCAGTATTTT

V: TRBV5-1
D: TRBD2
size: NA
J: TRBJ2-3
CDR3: CASSLGGGRAGDTQYF
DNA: TGCGCCAGCAGCTTGGGAGGCGGGAGGGCCGGAGATACGCAGTATTTT

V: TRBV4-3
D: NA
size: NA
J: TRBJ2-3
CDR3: CASSQDPQVPGATDTQYF
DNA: TGCGCCAGCAGCCAAGACCCACAGGTACCGGGGGCCACAGATACGCAGTATTTT

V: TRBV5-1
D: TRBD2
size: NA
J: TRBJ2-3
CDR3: CASSLVVLAGAGTDTQYF
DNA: TGCGCCAGCAGCTTGGTGGTACTAGCGGGAGCGGGCACAGATACGCAGTATTTT

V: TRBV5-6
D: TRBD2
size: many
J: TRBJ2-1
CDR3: CASSFGTSGPYNEQFF
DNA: TGTGCCAGCAGCTTCGGGACTAGCGGGCCCTACAATGAGCAGTTCTTC

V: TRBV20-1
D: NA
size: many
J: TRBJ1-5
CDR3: CSAREPSGNQPQHF
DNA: TGCAGTGCTAGAGAACCCTCCGGAAATCAGCCCCAGCATTTT

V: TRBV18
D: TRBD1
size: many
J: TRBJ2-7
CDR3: CASRTGTGTKQYF
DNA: TGTGCCAGCCGGACCGGGACAGGGACCAAGCAGTACTTC

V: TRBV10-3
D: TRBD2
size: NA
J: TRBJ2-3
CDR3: CAIMDGGWRDTQYF
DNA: TGTGCCATCATGGACGGGGGGTGGAGAGATACGCAGTATTTT

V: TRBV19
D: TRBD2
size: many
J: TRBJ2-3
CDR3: CATNTGGTDTQYF
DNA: TGTGCCACCAATACGGGAGGGACAGATACGCAGTATTTT

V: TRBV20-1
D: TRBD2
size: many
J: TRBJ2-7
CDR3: CSAEAREFYEQYF
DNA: TGCAGTGCAGAGGCGCGGGAGTTCTACGAGCAGTACTTC

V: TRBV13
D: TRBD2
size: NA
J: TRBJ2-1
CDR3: CASSHTGTSGNYNEQFF
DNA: TGTGCCAGCAGCCACACCGGGACTAGCGGGAATTACAATGAGCAGTTCTTC

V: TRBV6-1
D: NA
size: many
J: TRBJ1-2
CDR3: CASSIAGDYGYTF
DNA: TGTGCCAGCAGCATCGCCGGCGACTATGGCTACACCTTC

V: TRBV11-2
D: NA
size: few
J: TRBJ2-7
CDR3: CASSLEFASSWEYF
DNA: TGTGCCAGCAGCTTAGAATTCGCGAGCAGTTGGGAGTACTTC

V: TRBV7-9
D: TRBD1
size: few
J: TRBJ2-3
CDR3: CASSQDSPGQGANTQYF
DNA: TGTGCCAGCAGCCAAGACTCCCCGGGACAGGGGGCAAATACGCAGTATTTT

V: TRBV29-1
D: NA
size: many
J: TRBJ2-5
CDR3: CSVRSLQETQYF
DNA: TGCAGCGTTCGGAGTCTCCAAGAGACCCAGTACTTC